A selection of T cell receptor beta chains follows, all from one sample in a study of T cell responses to AZD1222 COVID-19 vaccine. Assay: immunoSEQ multiplex PCR; the TCRdb copy retains only in-frame clones and omits some. The sample has some 150,000 clones, 85% to 95% seen once. The starting material was peripheral blood, obtained 28 days after the second AZD1222 dose. These receptors were taken from an adult who received the AZD1222 COVID-19 vaccine. Both conserved end residues are part of each CDR3. The D gene is left open where the match is weak. The size of a clone is reported for some rows only, either as once, few or many, or as a class for expanded clones.

V: TRBV24-1
size: .
D: .
J: TRBJ1-2
CDR3: CATSEGNLYGYTF
DNA: TGTGCCACCAGTGAGGGCAACCTTTATGGCTACACCTTC

V: TRBV4-2
size: .
D: .
J: TRBJ2-7
CDR3: CASSQGGERYEQYF
DNA: TGTGCCAGCAGCCAGGGGGGAGAGCGTTACGAGCAGTACTTC

V: TRBV12-3/TRBV12-4
size: .
D: .
J: TRBJ2-5
CDR3: CASSFAPGGSQYF
DNA: TGTGCCAGCAGTTTTGCCCCAGGAGGTTCCCAGTACTTC

V: TRBV7-8
size: .
D: TRBD2
J: TRBJ2-1
CDR3: CASSLGLAEYNEQFF
DNA: TGTGCCAGCAGCTTGGGACTAGCGGAGTACAATGAGCAGTTCTTC

V: TRBV7-2
size: .
D: .
J: TRBJ2-3
CDR3: CASSFRGSTDTQYF
DNA: TGTGCCAGCAGCTTCCGGGGGAGCACAGATACGCAGTATTTT

V: TRBV7-8
size: .
D: .
J: TRBJ2-2
CDR3: CASSLFAYYTGELFF
DNA: TGTGCCAGCAGCTTATTTGCATACTACACCGGGGAGCTGTTTTTT

V: TRBV19
size: .
D: TRBD1
J: TRBJ2-5
CDR3: CASRRDRGETQYF
DNA: TGTGCCAGTAGACGGGACAGGGGAGAGACCCAGTACTTC

V: TRBV4-2
size: .
D: TRBD1
J: TRBJ1-4
CDR3: CASSQSGQQEKLFF
DNA: TGTGCCAGCAGCCAGTCGGGACAGCAAGAAAAACTGTTTTTT

V: TRBV15
size: .
D: .
J: TRBJ1-1
CDR3: CATSRKGQNTEAFF
DNA: TGTGCCACCAGCAGAAAAGGACAGAACACTGAAGCTTTCTTT

V: TRBV14
size: .
D: .
J: TRBJ1-2
CDR3: CASSHHFPKRDNYGYTF
DNA: TGTGCCAGCAGCCACCACTTCCCCAAAAGGGATAACTATGGCTACACCTTC

V: TRBV18
size: .
D: .
J: TRBJ1-5
CDR3: CASSPLGDSNQPQHF
DNA: TGTGCCAGCTCACCACTTGGGGACAGCAATCAGCCCCAGCATTTT

V: TRBV11-3
size: .
D: TRBD1
J: TRBJ2-2
CDR3: CASSLVGTANTGELFF
DNA: TGTGCCAGCAGCTTAGTCGGGACAGCCAACACCGGGGAGCTGTTTTTT

V: TRBV28
size: .
D: TRBD1
J: TRBJ2-7
CDR3: CASRNRDRGHEQYF
DNA: TGTGCCAGCAGGAACCGGGACAGGGGCCACGAGCAGTACTTC

V: TRBV3-1/TRBV3-2
size: .
D: .
J: TRBJ2-3
CDR3: CASSQRTAGIPQYF
DNA: TGTGCCAGCAGCCAAAGGACGGCGGGAATTCCGCAGTATTTT

V: TRBV12-3/TRBV12-4
size: .
D: .
J: TRBJ1-4
CDR3: CASSQGQREKLFF
DNA: TGTGCCAGCAGCCAGGGCCAGAGGGAAAAACTGTTTTTT

V: TRBV2
size: .
D: .
J: TRBJ2-7
CDR3: CASSEGGAGYEQYF
DNA: TGTGCCAGCAGTGAGGGGGGCGCCGGCTACGAGCAGTACTTC

V: TRBV7-6
size: .
D: TRBD2
J: TRBJ2-7
CDR3: CASSRTSDSYEQYF
DNA: TGTGCCAGCAGCAGGACTAGCGACTCCTACGAGCAGTACTTC

V: TRBV3-1/TRBV3-2
size: once
D: .
J: TRBJ2-5
CDR3: CASSSPIGAADQETQYF
DNA: TGTGCCAGCAGCTCCCCGATAGGGGCCGCCGACCAAGAGACCCAGTACTTC

V: TRBV7-9
size: .
D: .
J: TRBJ2-1
CDR3: CASFLQGEQFF
DNA: TGTGCCAGCTTCCTACAGGGTGAGCAGTTCTTC

V: TRBV28
size: .
D: .
J: TRBJ2-7
CDR3: CASSLGPRKLDF
DNA: TGTGCCAGCAGTTTGGGGCCGAGGAAATTGGACTTC

V: TRBV7-9
size: .
D: .
J: TRBJ2-1
CDR3: CASSLAGPVDEQFF
DNA: TGTGCCAGCAGCTTAGCGGGGCCGGTCGATGAGCAGTTCTTC

V: TRBV7-9
size: .
D: .
J: TRBJ1-4
CDR3: CASSPGGGGNEKLFF
DNA: TGTGCCAGCAGCCCTGGAGGGGGGGGTAATGAAAAACTGTTTTTT

V: TRBV7-2
size: .
D: .
J: TRBJ2-5
CDR3: CASSQGLRETQYF
DNA: TGTGCCAGCAGCCAGGGGTTGCGAGAGACCCAGTACTTC

V: TRBV12-3/TRBV12-4
size: once
D: .
J: TRBJ2-1
CDR3: CASSLYSNEQFF
DNA: TGTGCCAGCAGTTTGTACAGCAATGAGCAGTTCTTC

V: TRBV24-1
size: .
D: .
J: TRBJ1-5
CDR3: CATQAQSNQPQHF
DNA: TGTGCCACCCAGGCTCAGAGCAATCAGCCCCAGCATTTT

V: TRBV7-9
size: .
D: .
J: TRBJ2-7
CDR3: CASSISGAYEQYF
DNA: TGTGCCAGCAGCATATCCGGCGCCTACGAGCAGTACTTC

V: TRBV30
size: .
D: .
J: TRBJ1-4
CDR3: CAWSAHEKLFF
DNA: TGTGCCTGGAGTGCCCATGAAAAACTGTTTTTT

V: TRBV9
size: .
D: .
J: TRBJ1-2
CDR3: CASSDHREYGYTF
DNA: TGTGCCAGCAGCGACCACCGGGAATATGGCTACACCTTC

V: TRBV7-9
size: .
D: .
J: TRBJ1-2
CDR3: CASSLLRQDYGYTF
DNA: TGTGCCAGCAGCTTACTCCGACAGGACTATGGCTACACCTTC

V: TRBV2
size: .
D: .
J: TRBJ2-1
CDR3: CASARDGYNEQFF
DNA: TGTGCCAGCGCCAGGGACGGATACAATGAGCAGTTCTTC

V: TRBV5-1
size: .
D: .
J: TRBJ2-5
CDR3: CASSPNHGGRETQYF
DNA: TGCGCCAGCAGCCCGAACCACGGGGGCCGGGAGACCCAGTACTTC

V: TRBV28
size: .
D: TRBD2
J: TRBJ2-1
CDR3: CASSLWFLREGGNEQFF
DNA: TGTGCCAGCAGTTTATGGTTTCTGCGGGAGGGAGGGAATGAGCAGTTCTTC

V: TRBV30
size: .
D: TRBD1
J: TRBJ1-2
CDR3: CAWSVTGAYGYTF
DNA: TGTGCCTGGAGTGTTACAGGGGCCTATGGCTACACCTTC

V: TRBV12-3/TRBV12-4
size: .
D: .
J: TRBJ2-7
CDR3: CASSFQRVEWYF
DNA: TGTGCCAGCAGTTTTCAGCGGGTAGAGTGGTACTTC

V: TRBV13
size: .
D: .
J: TRBJ2-3
CDR3: CASSPTRPGVVGQYF
DNA: TGTGCCAGCAGCCCAACGCGTCCGGGTGTCGTGGGGCAGTATTTT

V: TRBV7-6
size: .
D: TRBD2
J: TRBJ2-3
CDR3: CASSHDPGLAGGQGADTQYF
DNA: TGTGCCAGCAGCCATGACCCGGGACTAGCGGGAGGTCAGGGCGCAGATACGCAGTATTTT

V: TRBV18
size: .
D: .
J: TRBJ2-3
CDR3: CASSPLGEDTQYF
DNA: TGTGCCAGCTCACCACTGGGAGAGGATACGCAGTATTTT

V: TRBV6-5
size: .
D: TRBD1
J: TRBJ1-2
CDR3: CASSYAGQPRSYTF
DNA: TGTGCCAGCAGTTACGCGGGACAGCCGAGAAGCTACACCTTC

V: TRBV12-3/TRBV12-4
size: few
D: .
J: TRBJ1-2
CDR3: CASSFNVYGYTF
DNA: TGTGCCAGCAGTTTCAACGTATATGGCTACACCTTC

V: TRBV28
size: .
D: .
J: TRBJ1-3
CDR3: CASSLTGASSGNTIYF
DNA: TGTGCCAGCAGTTTAACGGGGGCCAGCTCTGGAAACACCATATATTTT

V: TRBV10-3
size: .
D: .
J: TRBJ1-4
CDR3: CATQVRTNEKLFF
DNA: TGTGCCACCCAGGTGCGGACTAATGAAAAACTGTTTTTT

V: TRBV12-3/TRBV12-4
size: .
D: .
J: TRBJ2-7
CDR3: CASSFPGAYEQYF
DNA: TGTGCCAGCAGCTTCCCAGGGGCCTACGAGCAGTACTTC